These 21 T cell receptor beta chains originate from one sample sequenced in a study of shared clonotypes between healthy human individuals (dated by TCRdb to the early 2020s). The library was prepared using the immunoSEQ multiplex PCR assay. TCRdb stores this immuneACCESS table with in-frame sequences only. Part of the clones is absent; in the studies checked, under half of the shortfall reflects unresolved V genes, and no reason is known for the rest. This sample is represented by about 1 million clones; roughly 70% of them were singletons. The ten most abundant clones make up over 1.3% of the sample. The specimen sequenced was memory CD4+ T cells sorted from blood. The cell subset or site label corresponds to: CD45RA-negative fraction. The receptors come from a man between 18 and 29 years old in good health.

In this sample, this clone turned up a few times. The DNA of the CDR3 is TGTGCCAGCAGTCGCACGGGGGAGAGGCCCCAAGAGACCCAGTACTTC. Protein: CASSRTGERPQETQYF. The chain joins TRBV11-3 to TRBJ2-5; D possibly corresponds to TRBD2 (6 bases). The CDR3 extends over 16 amino acids. Germline V gives CDR1 SGHNT, CDR2 YENEEA. V was cut by 6 bases and J by 1 base, with 18 bases left in between.

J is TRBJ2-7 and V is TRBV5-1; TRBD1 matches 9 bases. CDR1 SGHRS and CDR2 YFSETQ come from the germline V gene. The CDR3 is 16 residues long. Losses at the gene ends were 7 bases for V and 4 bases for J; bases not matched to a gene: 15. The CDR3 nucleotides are TGCGCCAGCCGCTACTTGCCGGGACAGGGTGTGTACGAGCAGTACTTC. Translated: CASRYLPGQGVYEQYF.

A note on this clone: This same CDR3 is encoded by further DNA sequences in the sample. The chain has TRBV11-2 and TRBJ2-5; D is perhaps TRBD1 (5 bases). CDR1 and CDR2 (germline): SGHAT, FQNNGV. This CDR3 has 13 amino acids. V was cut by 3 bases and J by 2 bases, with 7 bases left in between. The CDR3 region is CASSLGQQETQYF. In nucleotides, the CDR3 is TGTGCCAGCAGCTTGGGGCAGCAAGAGACCCAGTACTTC.

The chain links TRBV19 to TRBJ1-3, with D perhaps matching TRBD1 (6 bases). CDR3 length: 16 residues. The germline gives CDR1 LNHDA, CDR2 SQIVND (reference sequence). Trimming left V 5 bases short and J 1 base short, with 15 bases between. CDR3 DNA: TGTGCCAGTAGTGGGGGGCCTTTGGCGTCTGGAAACACCATATATTTT. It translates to CASSGGPLASGNTIYF.

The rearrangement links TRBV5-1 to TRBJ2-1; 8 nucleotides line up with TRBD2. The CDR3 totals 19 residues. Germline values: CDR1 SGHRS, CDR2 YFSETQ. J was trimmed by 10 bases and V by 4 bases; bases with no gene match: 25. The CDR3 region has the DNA TGCGCCAGCAGCCCCCATTCGGGGAGGGCGGGGGGCCGGAGGCGGGAGCAGTTCTTC. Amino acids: CASSPHSGRAGGRRREQFF.

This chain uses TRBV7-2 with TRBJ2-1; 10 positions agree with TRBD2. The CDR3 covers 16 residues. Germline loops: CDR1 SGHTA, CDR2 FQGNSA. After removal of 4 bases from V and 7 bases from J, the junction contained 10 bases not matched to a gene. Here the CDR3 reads CASSSRGASGRNEQFF. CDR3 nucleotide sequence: TGTGCCAGCAGCTCGCGGGGGGCTAGCGGGAGAAATGAGCAGTTCTTC.

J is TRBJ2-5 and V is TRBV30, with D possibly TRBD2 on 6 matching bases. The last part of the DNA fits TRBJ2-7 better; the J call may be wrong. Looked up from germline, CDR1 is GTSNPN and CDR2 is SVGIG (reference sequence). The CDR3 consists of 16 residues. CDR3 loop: CAWSGKYPWGGYEQYF. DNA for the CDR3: TGTGCCTGGAGTGGAAAATACCCATGGGGAGGCTACGAGCAGTACTTC.

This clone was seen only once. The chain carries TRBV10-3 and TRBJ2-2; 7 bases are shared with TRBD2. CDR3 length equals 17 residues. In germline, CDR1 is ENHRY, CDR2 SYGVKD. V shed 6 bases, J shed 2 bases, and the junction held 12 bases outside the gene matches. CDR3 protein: CAIRAGLGLGNTGELFF. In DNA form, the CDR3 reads TGTGCCATCAGAGCGGGGTTAGGACTAGGCAACACCGGGGAGCTGTTTTTT.

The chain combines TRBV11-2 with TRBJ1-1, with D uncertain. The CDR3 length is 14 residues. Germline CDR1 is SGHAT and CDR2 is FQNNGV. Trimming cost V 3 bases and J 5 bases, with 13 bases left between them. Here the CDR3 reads CASSFAGVGTEAFF. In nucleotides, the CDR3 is TGTGCCAGCAGCTTTGCTGGTGTCGGGACTGAAGCTTTCTTT.

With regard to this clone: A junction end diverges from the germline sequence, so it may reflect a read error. CDR3 nucleotide sequence: TGTGCCAGCAGCTCGGGGGGACGGTCGGATCAACCGGTTTTT. Amino acid sequence: CASSSGGRSDQPVF. The chain combines TRBV5-4 with TRBJ2-2, with 7 bases that match TRBD2. The germline CDR1 and CDR2 sequences are SGHNT and YYREEE (reference sequence). This CDR3 has 14 amino acids. Based on the CDR3 plus reference TRBV5-4 and TRBJ2-2, the full variable domain is ETGVTQSPTHLIKTRGQQVTLRCSSQSGHNTVSWYQQALGQGPQFIFQYYREEENGRGNFPPRFSGLQFPNYSSELNVNALELDDSALYLCASSSGGRSDQPVFGEGSRLTVL.

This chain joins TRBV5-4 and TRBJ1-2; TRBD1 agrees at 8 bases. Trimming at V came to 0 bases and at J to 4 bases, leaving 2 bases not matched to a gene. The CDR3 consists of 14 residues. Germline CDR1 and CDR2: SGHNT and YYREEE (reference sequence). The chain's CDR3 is CASSLARGLYGYTF. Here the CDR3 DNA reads TGTGCCAGCAGCTTGGCCAGGGGGCTCTATGGCTACACCTTC. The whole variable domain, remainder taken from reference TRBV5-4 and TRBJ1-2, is ETGVTQSPTHLIKTRGQQVTLRCSSQSGHNTVSWYQQALGQGPQFIFQYYREEENGRGNFPPRFSGLQFPNYSSELNVNALELDDSALYLCASSLARGLYGYTFGSGTRLTVV.

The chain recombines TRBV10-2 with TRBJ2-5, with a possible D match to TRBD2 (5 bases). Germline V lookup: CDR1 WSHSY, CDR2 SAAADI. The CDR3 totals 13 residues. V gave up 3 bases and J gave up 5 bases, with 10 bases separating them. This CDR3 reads CASSEVPGETQYF. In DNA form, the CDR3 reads TGCGCCAGCAGTGAAGTTCCGGGGGAGACCCAGTACTTC.

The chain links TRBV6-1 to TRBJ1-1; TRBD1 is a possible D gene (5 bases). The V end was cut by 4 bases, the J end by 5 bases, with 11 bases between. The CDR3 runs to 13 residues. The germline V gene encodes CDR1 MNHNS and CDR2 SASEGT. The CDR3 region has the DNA TGTGCCAGCAGTGCCGCAGGGTGGACTGAAGCTTTCTTT. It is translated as CASSAAGWTEAFF.

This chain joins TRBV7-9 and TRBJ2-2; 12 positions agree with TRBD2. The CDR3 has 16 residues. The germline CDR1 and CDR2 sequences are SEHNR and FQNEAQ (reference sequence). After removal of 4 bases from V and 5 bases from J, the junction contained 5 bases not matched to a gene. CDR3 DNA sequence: TGTGCCAGCAGCTCCATACTAGCGGGGGGTACCGGGGAGCTGTTTTTT. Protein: CASSSILAGGTGELFF.

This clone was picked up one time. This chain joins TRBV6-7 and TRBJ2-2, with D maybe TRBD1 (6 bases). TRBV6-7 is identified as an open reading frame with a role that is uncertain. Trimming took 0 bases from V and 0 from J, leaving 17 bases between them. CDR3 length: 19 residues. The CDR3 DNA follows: TGTGCCAGCAGTTACTCGTCCGACAGGCCCACCCCGAACACCGGGGAGCTGTTTTTT. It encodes CASSYSSDRPTPNTGELFF.

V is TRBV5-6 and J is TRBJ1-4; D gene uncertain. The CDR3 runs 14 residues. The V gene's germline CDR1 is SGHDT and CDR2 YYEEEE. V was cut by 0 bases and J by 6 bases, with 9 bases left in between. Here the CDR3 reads CASSLGRADEKLFF. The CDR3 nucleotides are TGTGCCAGCAGCTTGGGAAGGGCAGATGAAAAACTGTTTTTT.

The CDR3 nucleotides read TGTGCCAGCTCACGCTACCGGGACAGGGAAGCCAACGTCCTGACTTTC. Amino acid sequence: CASSRYRDREANVLTF. The chain uses TRBV18 and TRBJ2-6; 9 bases agree with TRBD1. Germline CDR1 is KGHSH and CDR2 is LQKENI. CDR3 length equals 16 residues. The junction had 8 bases not matched to a gene; V was cut back by 4 bases and J by 7 bases.

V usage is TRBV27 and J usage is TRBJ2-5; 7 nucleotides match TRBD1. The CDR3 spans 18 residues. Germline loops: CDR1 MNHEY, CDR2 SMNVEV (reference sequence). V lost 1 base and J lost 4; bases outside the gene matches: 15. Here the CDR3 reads CASSLWGPKGATGETQYF. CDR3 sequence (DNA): TGTGCCAGCAGTTTATGGGGCCCCAAGGGGGCGACTGGAGAGACCCAGTACTTC.

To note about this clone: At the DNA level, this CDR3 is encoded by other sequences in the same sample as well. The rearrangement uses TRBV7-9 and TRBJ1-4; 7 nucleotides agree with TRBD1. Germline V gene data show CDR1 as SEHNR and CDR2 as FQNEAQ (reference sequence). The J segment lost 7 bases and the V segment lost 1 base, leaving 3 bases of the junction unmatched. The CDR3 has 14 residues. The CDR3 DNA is TGTGCCAGCAGCTTAGGACAGGGAGGTGAAAAACTGTTTTTT. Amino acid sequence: CASSLGQGGEKLFF.

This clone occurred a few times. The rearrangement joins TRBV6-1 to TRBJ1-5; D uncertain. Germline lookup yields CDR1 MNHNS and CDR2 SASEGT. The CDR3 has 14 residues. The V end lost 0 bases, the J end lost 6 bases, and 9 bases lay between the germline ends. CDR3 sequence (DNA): TGTGCCAGCAGTGAAGCTTACGGAAGTCAGCCCCAGCATTTT. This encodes CASSEAYGSQPQHF.

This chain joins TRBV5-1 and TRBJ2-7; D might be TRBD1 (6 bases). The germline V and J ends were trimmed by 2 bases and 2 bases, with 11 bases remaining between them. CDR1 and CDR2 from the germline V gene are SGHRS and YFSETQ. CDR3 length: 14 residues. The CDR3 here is CASSLYGQTYEQYF. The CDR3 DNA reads TGCGCCAGCAGCTTATATGGACAGACCTACGAGCAGTACTTC.